One TCR beta chain is described in this entry. TCRdb independently ran MiXCR on the PCR reads; one entry per CDR3 protein. The sample has around 470,000 distinct CDR3 sequences; over 20% are singletons. The sample comes from a study of molecular identifiers for immune sequencing clone quantification. Sequenced material: naive CD8+ T cells from blood, with Jurkat cell RNA spiked in. Sample subset: FACS-sorted CD8+CD4-CCR7+CD45RA+ naive T cells. The source is a human donor in good health. Some libraries in this study had Jurkat cell RNA spiked in.

CDR3 sequence: CASIKGTAEGTNEKLFF. CDR3 nucleotides: TGTGCCAGCATAAAAGGGACAGCCGAGGGGACTAATGAAAAACTGTTTTTT. The chain employs TRBV6-6 and TRBJ1-4; the match to TRBD1 covers 7 bases. Germline V lookup: CDR1 MNHNY, CDR2 SVGAGI (reference sequence). The J segment lost 2 bases and the V segment lost 7 bases, leaving 13 bases of the junction unmatched. This CDR3 is built from 17 residues.